Included here is one T cell receptor beta chain sequence, with context. V was cut by 6 bases and J by 2 bases, with 5 bases left in between. The CDR3 sequence is 12 residues long. Germline V lookup: CDR1 MNHEY, CDR2 SVGAGI. The sample comes from a study of technical replicates of blood from a handful of donors. TCRdb keeps only in-frame clones here, not all; method: immunoSEQ multiplex PCR. The sample lists fewer than 85,000 clones, roughly 92% seen once, with around 0.37% in the top ten. The clonotype comes from a human donor in good health. The chain has TRBV6-5 and TRBJ1-5, with TRBD1 as a possible D gene (5 bases). The source material was T cells isolated from PBMCs. The CDR3 DNA is TGTGCCAGCAGACAGGGCAATCAGCCCCAGCATTTT. Residues: CASRQGNQPQHF.